One sample yielded the 6 T cell receptor beta chains listed below, sequenced in a study of CD8+ T cells in alopecia areata. Sequencing templates came from extracted RNA that was reverse transcribed into cDNA. Clones were read by immunoSEQ multiplex PCR, and TCRdb kept only the in-frame ones, dropping some. Of under 150,000 clones in the sample, over 60% were seen once. Stated treatment: oral pan-JAK inhibitor, 5-10 mg twice daily. The input for sequencing was CD4+ T cells sorted from blood, taken at week 4, from a patient treated with tofacitinib. Receptors were obtained from a human donor with alopecia areata.

V usage is TRBV15 and J usage is TRBJ2-7, with D unresolved. V gave up 0 bases and J gave up 4 bases, with 13 bases separating them. CDR3 length: 15 amino acids. Per the germline V gene, CDR1 is LNHNV and CDR2 is YYDKDF (reference sequence). The CDR3 spells CATSRDPGQEYEQYF. The CDR3 DNA is TGTGCCACCAGCAGAGATCCCGGGCAGGAATACGAGCAGTACTTC.

This clone was counted between two and nine times. The genes are TRBV14 and TRBJ2-7, with D unresolved. Germline CDR1 and CDR2: SGHDN and FVKESK. Trimming removed 4 bases from V and 3 bases from J, with 4 bases in between. This CDR3 is built from 11 residues. CDR3 region: CASSRGYEQYF. The CDR3 DNA reads TGTGCCAGCAGCCGTGGCTACGAGCAGTACTTC.

The rearrangement links TRBV7-3 to TRBJ2-7; maybe TRBD2 (5 bases). Between the trimmed V and J ends, which lost 2 bases and 4 bases, there was a span of 9 bases. CDR3 size: 13 residues. Looked up from germline, CDR1 is SGHTA and CDR2 is FQGTGA. The CDR3 DNA reads as TGTGCCAGCAGCTTATTTCGGGGTTACGAGCAGTACTTC. It encodes CASSLFRGYEQYF.

This clone was recorded a few times. V usage is TRBV21-1 and J usage is TRBJ1-2; TRBD1 is the table's D call and was not checked against the DNA. TRBV21-1 is termed a pseudogene. CDR3 length: 14 amino acids. The CDR3 region is CASRGQGTNYGYTF. CDR3 sequence (DNA): TGTGCCAGCAGGGGACAGGGGACTAACTATGGCTACACCTTC.

This clone was counted only a few times. This chain uses TRBV6-1 with TRBJ2-1; D unclear. The germline V gene has CDR1 MNHNS and CDR2 SASEGT. V lost 4 bases, J lost 13 bases, and 20 bases lay in between. This CDR3 has 14 amino acids. Written as DNA, the CDR3 is TGTGCCAGCAGTGTAAATTTTGGGCTATCGGCCCAGTTCTTC. It encodes CASSVNFGLSAQFF.

The chain employs TRBV6-6 and TRBJ1-2; 7 positions agree with TRBD1. This CDR3 is 15 amino acids long. V trimming: 6 bases; J trimming: 6 bases; junction bases outside the gene matches: 13. The germline V gene encodes CDR1 MNHNY and CDR2 SVGAGI (reference sequence). CDR3 in DNA: TGTGCCAGCAGAAGACAAGGGGGCTCAGAGGATGGCTACACCTTC. Residues: CASRRQGGSEDGYTF.